Detailed here is one T cell receptor beta chain. The antigen it recognizes is unknown. Base qualities were left out, and no much larger clone turns up one base away. Genomic DNA was extracted from sorted cells with the QIAGEN DNeasy Blood and Tissue Kit for TCRbeta CDR3 sequencing. High-throughput TCRbeta CDR3 sequencing, including PCR amplification with bias correction and internal controls, was performed commercially through immunoSEQ. Turning to the authors' computational methods: A unique productive TCRbeta sequence was defined by the CDR3 nucleotide sequence when primers matched, and otherwise by the CDR3 amino acid sequence together with the Vbeta and Jbeta genes. Sorting error was corrected by removing sequences shared between sorted populations at a frequency ratio of 2:1 or less, and the remaining shared sequences were assigned to the higher population. A sequence counted as donor-reactive if, in CFSE-low cells, the sequence had a frequency of at least 0.01% and was expanded at least 5-fold compared with unstimulated cells. Jensen-Shannon divergence, calculated on the top 100 TCRbeta sequences ranked by frequency, was used to quantify repertoire divergence. For any sample with multiple sequencing runs, sorting error was corrected in each run separately before the runs were pooled. TCRdb mirrors the immuneACCESS table, restricted to in-frame sequences. Some clones are absent from its copies; in checked studies, under half trace to an unresolved V gene, and the reason for the others is unknown. V and J calls and clone size come straight from that table; D and trimming were deduced from the DNA. Present in this sample are tens of thousands of clones, 95% to 98% of which were seen just once. The top ten clones comprise approximately 0.56% of the sample.

CDR1 and CDR2, looked up from the germline V gene, are SGDLS and YYNGEE. Including the terminal cysteine and phenylalanine, the CDR3 comprises 15 residues. Kept here is only the CDR3 DNA, which spans 45 bases and is read in frame from base 1. The junction shows trimming of 3 bases on V and 10 bases on J, and the gene matches do not reach 6 bases of it. The data stem from a study of Tregs in tolerant kidney transplant recipients (dated by TCRdb to between 2018 and 2021). General notes on the study: The transplants used related donors along with nonmyeloablative bone marrow transplantation, and in the human trials mixed chimerism was transient. The study applied TCRbeta sequencing to find donor-specific regulatory T cells before combined kidney and bone marrow transplantation and then followed those same cells after transplant. Results and caveats for the whole study, not just this receptor: Donor-specific Treg expansion was found to exceed global Treg expansion in tolerant patients, suggesting antigen-driven rather than nonspecific expansion. Biological reproducibility was not directly addressed, though technical replication error appeared minimal. The study was constrained by small patient numbers, and validation of the findings is required in larger populations and under other immunosuppression protocols. Expanding Tregs with activated donor B cells appeared to identify the most biologically relevant and donor-specific TCRbeta repertoire. For some patients, the PCR primers changed as time went on, which meant samples from those patients could not be compared with one another at the nucleotide level.

The sample's time point label, decoded: blood sample drawn before combined kidney and bone marrow transplant. Unstimulated Tregs (CD4+CD25+CD127-), CD4+ non-Tregs (CD4+CD25-), CD4 and CD8 cells were FACS-sorted from thawed PBMCs. Several combined kidney and bone marrow transplant recipients from the ITN036ST trial were included as patients, and samples were available only from these trial subjects. Healthy control blood was separated into PBMCs by Ficoll density gradient and cryopreserved, and patient PBMCs were collected both before and after transplant. This specimen was CD4+ T cells from blood, taken before the transplant. The chain was built from TRBV9 and TRBJ2-1; a stretch of 14 junction bases matches TRBD2. The source is a human donor who received a combined kidney and bone marrow transplant. The bases read TGTGCCAGCAGCGCCGGACTAGCGGGAGGAGGGGAGCAGTTCTTC. Its coded protein is CASSAGLAGGGEQFF.